This TCR beta chain originates from a study of PD-1 blockade in mismatch repair-deficient tumors. On this clone: Its antigen is unknown.

Broader study findings: After pembrolizumab, tumor-resident clones rose rapidly, then generally contracted before radiologic responses.

Germline CDR1 is MNHEY and CDR2 is SVGAGI. The CDR3 sequence is 13 residues long. V was shortened by 0 bases and J by 7 bases, with 10 bases between the two germline ends. Some clones are missing from TCRdb's copy, which holds only in-frame ones; the method was immunoSEQ multiplex PCR. The table lists 60,000 to 75,000 clones, around 88% of them singletons, with around 13% in the top ten. TCR sequencing covered a few patients who responded to pembrolizumab. The rearrangement links TRBV6-5 to TRBJ2-7, with a tentative D call TRBD2 (5 bases). The sample in question was peripheral blood, obtained 52 weeks after starting pembrolizumab. This receptor was taken from an adult with mismatch repair-deficient cancer. CDR3 DNA sequence: TGTGCCAGCAGTTACTCGATAGCGAGAGAGCAGTACTTC. Translated, it gives CASSYSIAREQYF.